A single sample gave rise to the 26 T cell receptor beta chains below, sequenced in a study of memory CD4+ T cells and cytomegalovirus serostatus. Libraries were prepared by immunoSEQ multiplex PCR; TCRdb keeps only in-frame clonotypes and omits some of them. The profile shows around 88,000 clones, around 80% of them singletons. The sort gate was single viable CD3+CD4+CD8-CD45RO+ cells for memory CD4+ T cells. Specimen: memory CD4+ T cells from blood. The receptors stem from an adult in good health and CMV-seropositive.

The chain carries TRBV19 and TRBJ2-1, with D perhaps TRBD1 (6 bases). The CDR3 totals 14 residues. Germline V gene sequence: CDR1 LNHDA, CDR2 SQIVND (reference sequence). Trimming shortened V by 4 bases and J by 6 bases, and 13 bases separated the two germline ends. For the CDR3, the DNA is TGTGCCAGTAGTACGGCAGGGGTAGGCAATGAGCAGTTCTTC. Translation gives CASSTAGVGNEQFF.

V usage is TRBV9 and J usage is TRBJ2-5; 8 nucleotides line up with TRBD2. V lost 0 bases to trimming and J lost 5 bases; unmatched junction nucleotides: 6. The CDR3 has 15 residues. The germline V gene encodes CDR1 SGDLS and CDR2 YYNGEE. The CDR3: CASSVGLASRETQYF. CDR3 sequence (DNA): TGTGCCAGCAGCGTAGGACTAGCGTCGCGGGAGACCCAGTACTTC.

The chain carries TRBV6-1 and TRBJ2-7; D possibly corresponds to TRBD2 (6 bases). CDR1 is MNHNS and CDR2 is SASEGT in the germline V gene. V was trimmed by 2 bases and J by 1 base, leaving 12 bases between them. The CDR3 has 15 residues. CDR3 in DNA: TGTGCCAGCAGTGAACGGGGCGGGGCATCCTACGAGCAGTACTTC. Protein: CASSERGGASYEQYF.

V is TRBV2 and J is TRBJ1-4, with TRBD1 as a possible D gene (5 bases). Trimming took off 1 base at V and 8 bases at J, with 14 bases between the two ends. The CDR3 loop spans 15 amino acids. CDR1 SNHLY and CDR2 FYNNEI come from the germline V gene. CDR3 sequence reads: CASSEGGRVNEKLFF. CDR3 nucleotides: TGTGCCAGCAGTGAAGGAGGCAGGGTAAACGAAAAACTGTTTTTT.

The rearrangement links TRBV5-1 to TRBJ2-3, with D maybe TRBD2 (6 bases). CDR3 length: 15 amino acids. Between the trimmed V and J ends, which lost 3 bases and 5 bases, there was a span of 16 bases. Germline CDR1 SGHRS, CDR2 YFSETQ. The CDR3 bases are TGCGCCAGCAGCTCTGCTAGCGTACTTGGAGATACGCAGTATTTT. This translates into CASSSASVLGDTQYF.

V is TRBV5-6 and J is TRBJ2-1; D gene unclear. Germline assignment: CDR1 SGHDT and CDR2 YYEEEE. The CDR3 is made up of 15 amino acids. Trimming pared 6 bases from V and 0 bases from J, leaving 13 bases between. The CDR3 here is CASTGGSSSYNEQFF. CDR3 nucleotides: TGTGCCAGCACGGGCGGTTCAAGCTCCTACAATGAGCAGTTCTTC.

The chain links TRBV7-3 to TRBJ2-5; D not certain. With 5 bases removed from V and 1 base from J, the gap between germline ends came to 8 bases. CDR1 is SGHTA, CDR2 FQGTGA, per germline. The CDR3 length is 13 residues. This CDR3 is CASSAGPQETQYF. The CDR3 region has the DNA TGTGCCAGCAGCGCCGGACCCCAAGAGACCCAGTACTTC.

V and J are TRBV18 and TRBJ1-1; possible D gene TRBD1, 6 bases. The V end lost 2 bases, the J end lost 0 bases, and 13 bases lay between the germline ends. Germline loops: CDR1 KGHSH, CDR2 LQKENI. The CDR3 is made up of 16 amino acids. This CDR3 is CASSPAATGLNTEAFF. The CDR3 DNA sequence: TGTGCCAGCTCACCAGCCGCGACAGGATTGAACACTGAAGCTTTCTTT. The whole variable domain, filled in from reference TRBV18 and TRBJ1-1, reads NAGVMQNPRHLVRRRGQEARLRCSPMKGHSHVYWYRQLPEEGLKFMVYLQKENIIDESGMPKERFSAEFPKEGPSILRIQQVVRGDSAAYFCASSPAATGLNTEAFFGQGTRLTVV.

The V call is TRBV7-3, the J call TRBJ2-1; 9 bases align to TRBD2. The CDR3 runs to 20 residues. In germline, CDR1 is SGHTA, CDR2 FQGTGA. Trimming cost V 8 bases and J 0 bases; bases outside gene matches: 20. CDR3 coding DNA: TGTGCCAGCCCCCTCCACTCGGCTAGCGGGAACCAGAGCTCCTACAATGAGCAGTTCTTC. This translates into CASPLHSASGNQSSYNEQFF.

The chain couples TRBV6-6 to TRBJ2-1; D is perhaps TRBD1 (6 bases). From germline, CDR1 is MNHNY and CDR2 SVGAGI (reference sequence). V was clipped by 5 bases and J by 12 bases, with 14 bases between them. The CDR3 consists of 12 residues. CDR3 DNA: TGTGCCAGCAGTAACTACAGGGAGAGGCAGTTCTTC. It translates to CASSNYRERQFF.

The CDR3 reads CASSVAGRDYNEQFF. The CDR3, as DNA: TGTGCCAGCAGCGTAGCGGGAAGAGACTACAATGAGCAGTTCTTC. The chain joins TRBV9 to TRBJ2-1; tentative D call: TRBD2 (5 bases). This CDR3 is built from 15 residues. V was trimmed by 0 bases and J by 3 bases, leaving 10 bases between them. Germline-derived CDR1 and CDR2 are SGDLS and YYNGEE.

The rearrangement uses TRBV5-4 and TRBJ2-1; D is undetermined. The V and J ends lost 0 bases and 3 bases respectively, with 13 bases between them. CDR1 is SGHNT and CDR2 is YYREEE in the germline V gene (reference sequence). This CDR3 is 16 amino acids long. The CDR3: CASSLVVASFYNEQFF. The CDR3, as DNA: TGTGCCAGCAGCTTGGTGGTGGCCTCCTTCTACAATGAGCAGTTCTTC.

The DNA of the CDR3 is TGTGCCAGTAGTTCGGCTGCAACTAATGAAAAACTGTTTTTT. Translated: CASSSAATNEKLFF. V gene TRBV19 combines with J gene TRBJ1-4; D gene uncertain. The V gene lost 5 bases and the J gene lost 0 bases, with 7 bases spanning the gap. The germline gives CDR1 LNHDA, CDR2 SQIVND (reference sequence). This CDR3 region has 14 residues.

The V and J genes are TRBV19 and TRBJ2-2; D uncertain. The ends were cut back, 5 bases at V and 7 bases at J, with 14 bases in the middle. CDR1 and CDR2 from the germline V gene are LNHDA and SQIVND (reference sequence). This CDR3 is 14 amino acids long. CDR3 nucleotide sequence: TGTGCCAGTAGTGTCCGACTCGACCACGGGGAGCTGTTTTTT. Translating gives CASSVRLDHGELFF. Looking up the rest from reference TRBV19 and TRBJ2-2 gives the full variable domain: DGGITQSPKYLFRKEGQNVTLSCEQNLNHDAMYWYRQDPGQGLRLIYYSQIVNDFQKGDIAEGYSVSREKKESFPLTVTSAQKNPTAFYLCASSVRLDHGELFFGEGSRLTVL.

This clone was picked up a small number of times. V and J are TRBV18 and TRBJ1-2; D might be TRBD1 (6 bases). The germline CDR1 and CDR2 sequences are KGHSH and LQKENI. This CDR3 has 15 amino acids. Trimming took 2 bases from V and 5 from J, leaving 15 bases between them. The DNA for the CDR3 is TGTGCCAGCTCACCAAAGTTAACAGGGTCGTATGGCTACACCTTC. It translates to CASSPKLTGSYGYTF.

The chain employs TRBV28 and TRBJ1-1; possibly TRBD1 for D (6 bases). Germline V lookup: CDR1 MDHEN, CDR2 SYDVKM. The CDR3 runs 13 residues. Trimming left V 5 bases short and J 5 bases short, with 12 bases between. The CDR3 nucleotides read TGTGCCAGCAGTACACAGGGAGGTACTGAAGCTTTCTTT. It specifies CASSTQGGTEAFF.

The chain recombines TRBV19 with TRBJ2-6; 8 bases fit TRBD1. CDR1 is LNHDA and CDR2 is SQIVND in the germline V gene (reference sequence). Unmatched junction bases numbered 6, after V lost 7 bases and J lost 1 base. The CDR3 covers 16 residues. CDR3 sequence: CASTPRTGSGANVLTF. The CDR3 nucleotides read TGTGCCAGTACCCCCAGGACAGGGTCTGGGGCCAACGTCCTGACTTTC.

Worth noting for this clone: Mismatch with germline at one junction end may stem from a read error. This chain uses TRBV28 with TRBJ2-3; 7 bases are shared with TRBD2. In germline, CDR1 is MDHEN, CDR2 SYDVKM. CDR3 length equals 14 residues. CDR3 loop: CASRNRLAEDTQYF. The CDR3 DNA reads TGTGCCAGCAGAAACCGACTAGCTGAGGATACCCAGTATTTT. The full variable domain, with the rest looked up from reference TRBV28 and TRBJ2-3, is DVKVTQSSRYLVKRTGEKVFLECVQDMDHENMFWYRQDPGLGLRLIYFSYDVKMKEKGDIPEGYSVSREKKERFSLILESASTNQTSMYLCASRNRLAEDTQYFGPGTRLTVL.

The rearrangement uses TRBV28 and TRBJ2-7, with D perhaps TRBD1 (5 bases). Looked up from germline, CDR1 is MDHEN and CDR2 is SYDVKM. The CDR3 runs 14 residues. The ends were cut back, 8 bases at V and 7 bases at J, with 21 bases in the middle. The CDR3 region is CASEISEGVREQYF. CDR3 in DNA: TGTGCCAGCGAGATATCTGAAGGGGTAAGGGAGCAGTACTTC. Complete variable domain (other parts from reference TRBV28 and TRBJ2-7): DVKVTQSSRYLVKRTGEKVFLECVQDMDHENMFWYRQDPGLGLRLIYFSYDVKMKEKGDIPEGYSVSREKKERFSLILESASTNQTSMYLCASEISEGVREQYFGPGTRLTVT.

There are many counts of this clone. The CDR3 is CASSLAQGAEAFF. The DNA of the CDR3 is TGTGCCAGCAGCTTAGCGCAGGGAGCCGAAGCTTTCTTT. This rearrangement joins TRBV7-9 to TRBJ1-1, with D possibly being TRBD1 (5 bases). The CDR3 is 13 amino acids. V lost 0 bases and J 8 bases, leaving 10 bases between the germline ends. The V gene's germline CDR1 is SEHNR and CDR2 FQNEAQ (reference sequence).

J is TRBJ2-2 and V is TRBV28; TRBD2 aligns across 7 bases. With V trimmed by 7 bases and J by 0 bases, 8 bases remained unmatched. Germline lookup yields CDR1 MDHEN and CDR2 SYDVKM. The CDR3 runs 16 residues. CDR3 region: CASTLAGAANTGELFF. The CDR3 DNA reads TGTGCCAGCACCTTAGCGGGCGCAGCGAACACCGGGGAGCTGTTTTTT.

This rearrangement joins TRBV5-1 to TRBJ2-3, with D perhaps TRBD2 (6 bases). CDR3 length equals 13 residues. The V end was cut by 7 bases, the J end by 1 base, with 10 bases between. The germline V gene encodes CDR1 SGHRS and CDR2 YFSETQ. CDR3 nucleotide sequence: TGCGCCAGCCTGCCTAGCGGCACAGATACGCAGTATTTT. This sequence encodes CASLPSGTDTQYF.

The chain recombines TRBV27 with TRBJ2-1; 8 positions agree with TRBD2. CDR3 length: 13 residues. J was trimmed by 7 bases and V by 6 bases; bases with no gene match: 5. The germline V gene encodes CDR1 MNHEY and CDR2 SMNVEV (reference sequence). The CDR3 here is CASRWTSRNEQFF. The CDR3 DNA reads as TGTGCCAGCAGGTGGACTAGCAGGAATGAGCAGTTCTTC.

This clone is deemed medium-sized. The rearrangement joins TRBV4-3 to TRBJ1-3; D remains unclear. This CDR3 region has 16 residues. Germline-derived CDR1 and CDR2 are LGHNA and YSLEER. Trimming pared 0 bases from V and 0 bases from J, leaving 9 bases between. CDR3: CASSQDPGYSGNTIYF. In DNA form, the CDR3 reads TGCGCCAGCAGCCAAGATCCGGGCTACTCTGGAAACACCATATATTTT.

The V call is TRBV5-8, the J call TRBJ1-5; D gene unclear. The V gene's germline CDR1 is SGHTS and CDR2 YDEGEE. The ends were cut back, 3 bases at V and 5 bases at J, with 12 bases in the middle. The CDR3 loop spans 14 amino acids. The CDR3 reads CASSSDPVHQPQHF. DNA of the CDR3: TGTGCCAGCAGCTCGGATCCGGTACATCAGCCCCAGCATTTT.

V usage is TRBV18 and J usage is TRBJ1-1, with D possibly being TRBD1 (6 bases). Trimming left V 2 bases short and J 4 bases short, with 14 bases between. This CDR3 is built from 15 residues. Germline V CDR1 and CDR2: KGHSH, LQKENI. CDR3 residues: CASSPFSSRGTEAFF. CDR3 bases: TGTGCCAGCTCACCATTCTCGTCCAGGGGCACTGAAGCTTTCTTT.